One sample yielded the 3 T cell receptor beta chains listed below, sequenced in a study of monozygotic twins with inflammatory bowel disease. Each CDR3 protein gets one entry in TCRdb, which reprocessed the 5' RACE reads and gives no DNA. The sample is made up of fewer than 550,000 distinct CDR3 sequences, and the top ten hold around 2.4% of it. The sequenced material came from blood. Source of these receptors: a human donor with ulcerative colitis or Crohn's disease, or a healthy co-twin of an affected twin (not recorded which).

V usage is TRBV7-9 and J usage is TRBJ1-1. This CDR3 has 14 residues. Per germline, CDR1 SEHNR and CDR2 FQNEAQ (reference sequence). CDR3 region: CASTQTAMNTEAFF.

This chain connects TRBV15 to TRBJ2-3; as DNA is missing, the TRBD2 call by TCRdb cannot be tested. The CDR3 covers 15 residues. Germline lookup yields CDR1 LNHNV and CDR2 YYDKDF (reference sequence). This chain's CDR3 is CATSREGGRGDTQYF.

The J gene is TRBJ1-1, the V gene TRBV4-1; TCRdb indicates TRBD1, and absent DNA this call remains unverified. This CDR3 region has 17 residues. The germline V gene encodes CDR1 MGHRA and CDR2 YSYEKL. The CDR3 here is CASSQVHAGTGYPEAFF.